This entry lists 24 T cell receptor beta chains sequenced from one sample in a study of cytomegalovirus exposure and HLA in healthy donors (dated by TCRdb to about 2017). Library method: the immunoSEQ multiplex PCR assay. A mixture of 60 forward primers for TCR Vbeta segments and 13 reverse primers for TCR Jbeta segments was used in the multiplex PCR. TCRdb provides this immuneACCESS table in a form limited to in-frame rearrangements. Some clones are lacking; in checked studies, under half of them reflect an unresolved V gene, and why the rest are absent is not known. The sample records over 100,000 clones, approximately 78% of which are singletons. The ten largest account for 1.5% to 2% of the sample. Sequencing was performed on PBMCs. Receptor source: a woman aged 40 to 50 in good health and CMV-seronegative.

This chain uses TRBV19 with TRBJ2-7, with 10 bases that match TRBD2. Germline V gene lookup returns CDR1 LNHDA and CDR2 SQIVND (reference sequence). The V and J ends lost 5 bases and 2 bases, in that order; junction bases with no gene match: 9. This CDR3 is built from 16 residues. The DNA for the CDR3 is TGTGCCAGTAGTCCAGAGACTAGCGGGCTACCCTACGAGCAGTACTTC. This translates into CASSPETSGLPYEQYF.

This chain links TRBV19 with TRBJ1-2; 7 nucleotides match TRBD1. The germline V gene encodes CDR1 LNHDA and CDR2 SQIVND (reference sequence). The V segment lost 9 bases and the J segment 3 bases; nucleotides outside the gene matches: 7. The CDR3 loop spans 13 amino acids. The CDR3 spells CASRVGQDYGYTF. CDR3 coding DNA: TGTGCCAGCCGCGTCGGACAGGACTATGGCTACACCTTC.

This clone was counted between two and nine times. V and J are TRBV6-5 and TRBJ2-1; D is unclear. Germline CDR1 is MNHEY and CDR2 is SVGAGI. The V gene lost 5 bases and the J gene lost 8 bases, with 13 bases spanning the gap. This CDR3 region has 13 residues. The CDR3 reads CASSTPSRDEQFF. As DNA, the CDR3 is TGTGCCAGCAGTACCCCCTCGAGAGATGAGCAGTTCTTC.

This sequence joins TRBV19 and TRBJ2-7; no firm D call. Germline V gives CDR1 LNHDA, CDR2 SQIVND (reference sequence). V lost 1 base, J lost 7 bases, and 11 bases lay in between. This CDR3 has 13 residues. The CDR3 region has the DNA TGTGCCAGTAGTATAGGTGATGCCGGGGAGCAGTACTTC. This encodes CASSIGDAGEQYF.

The chain links TRBV5-4 to TRBJ1-2; TRBD1 matches 7 bases. Germline CDR1 SGHNT, CDR2 YYREEE (reference sequence). V was pared by 3 bases and J by 1 base, with 6 bases of the junction left unmatched. The length of the CDR3 is 15 residues. The CDR3 bases are TGTGCCAGCAGCTCCCCCCGGGACAGTAACTATGGCTACACCTTC. Protein product: CASSSPRDSNYGYTF.

Details on this clone: The germline gene is not matched at one end of the junction; a read error may be the cause. The CDR3 nucleotides are TGTGCTAGCAGCTTATCGGGGTTTGGGGAGACCCAGTACTTC. As protein: CASSLSGFGETQYF. The V call is TRBV7-7, the J call TRBJ2-5; D might be TRBD2 (5 bases). There are 14 residues in the CDR3. Germline V gene lookup returns CDR1 SSHAT and CDR2 FNYEAQ (reference sequence).

The chain employs TRBV11-3 and TRBJ2-3, with a weak D call TRBD1 (5 bases). This CDR3 region has 13 residues. Germline V gene lookup returns CDR1 SGHNT and CDR2 YENEEA. V lost 5 bases, J lost 10 bases, and 16 bases lay in between. The CDR3 is CASSGHSGQPQYF. CDR3 nucleotide sequence: TGTGCCAGCAGCGGCCATTCAGGGCAACCGCAGTATTTT.

This clone turned up a few times. This rearrangement joins TRBV5-1 to TRBJ1-2; a weak D match, TRBD1 (5 bases). CDR1 SGHRS and CDR2 YFSETQ come from the germline V gene. The CDR3 has 18 amino acids. Trimming pared 0 bases from V and 2 bases from J, leaving 20 bases between. The CDR3 sequence: CASSLGNLRTLLNYGYTF. The DNA for the CDR3 is TGCGCCAGCAGCTTGGGTAACCTAAGGACACTTCTGAACTATGGCTACACCTTC.

The rearrangement joins TRBV19 to TRBJ2-1; D unresolved. V dropped 3 bases and J dropped 0 bases, with 12 bases sitting between them. The CDR3 is made up of 16 amino acids. The V gene's germline CDR1 is LNHDA and CDR2 SQIVND (reference sequence). CDR3 protein: CASSIPEPSSYNEQFF. The CDR3 DNA sequence: TGTGCCAGTAGTATTCCCGAGCCTAGCTCCTACAATGAGCAGTTCTTC.

The J gene is TRBJ2-1, the V gene TRBV5-1; TRBD2 aligns across 9 bases. The CDR3 covers 15 residues. Germline CDR1 SGHRS, CDR2 YFSETQ. V dropped 2 bases and J dropped 3; count of bases not matched to a gene: 3. The CDR3 region has the DNA TGCGCCAGCAGCTTTATAGCGGGAGACTACAATGAGCAGTTCTTC. This codes for CASSFIAGDYNEQFF. Supplemented by reference TRBV5-1 and TRBJ2-1, the full variable domain reads KAGVTQTPRYLIKTRGQQVTLSCSPISGHRSVSWYQQTPGQGLQFLFEYFSETQRNKGNFPGRFSGRQFSNSRSEMNVSTLELGDSALYLCASSFIAGDYNEQFFGPGTRLTVL.

This chain joins TRBV7-8 and TRBJ2-2; 9 positions match TRBD1. V gave up 5 bases and J gave up 6 bases; unmatched junction bases: 7. The germline CDR1 and CDR2 sequences are SGHVS and FQNEAQ. The CDR3 runs to 15 residues. In DNA form, the CDR3 reads TGTGCCAGCAGCATGGGGACAGGGAGTCCCGGGGAGCTGTTTTTT. It encodes CASSMGTGSPGELFF.

This chain uses TRBV7-3 with TRBJ2-3; 10 nucleotides agree with TRBD2. V dropped 2 bases and J dropped 1; count of bases not matched to a gene: 0. Germline V gives CDR1 SGHTA, CDR2 FQGTGA. The CDR3 has 15 amino acids. The CDR3 nucleotides are TGTGCCAGCAGCTTACTAGCGGGGGGCACAGATACGCAGTATTTT. It specifies CASSLLAGGTDTQYF.

This clone was found a few times. This chain links TRBV6-1 with TRBJ2-2; D is perhaps TRBD2 (6 bases). V was shortened by 6 bases and J by 0 bases, with 11 bases between the two germline ends. The CDR3 sequence is 15 residues long. Germline values: CDR1 MNHNS, CDR2 SASEGT. DNA for the CDR3: TGTGCCAGCAGCCTCGGGGGACCGAACACCGGGGAGCTGTTTTTT. Protein product: CASSLGGPNTGELFF.

J is TRBJ1-2 and V is TRBV19, with D possibly TRBD1 on 5 matching bases. V was pared by 7 bases and J by 8 bases, with 17 bases between. Germline V gene data show CDR1 as LNHDA and CDR2 as SQIVND (reference sequence). The length of the CDR3 is 13 residues. The CDR3 spells CASTRSGGNGYTF. The CDR3 nucleotides are TGTGCCAGTACCCGAAGTGGGGGGAACGGCTACACCTTC.

This chain connects TRBV5-4 to TRBJ1-2; 7 nucleotides agree with TRBD1. This CDR3 spans 13 amino acids. V lost 4 bases and J lost 3; bases outside the gene matches: 3. CDR1 and CDR2 (germline): SGHNT, YYREEE (reference sequence). The CDR3 region has the DNA TGTGCCAGCAGCCGCACAGGGGACTATGGCTACACCTTC. Residues: CASSRTGDYGYTF.

The rearrangement links TRBV29-1 to TRBJ2-3; tentatively, D is TRBD2 (5 bases). The CDR3 is 11 amino acids. Between the trimmed V and J ends, which lost 6 bases and 6 bases, there was a span of 10 bases. Germline values: CDR1 SQVTM, CDR2 ANQGSEA. The CDR3 protein is CSVRSGDTQYF. The CDR3 DNA sequence: TGCAGCGTCCGATCGGGGGATACGCAGTATTTT.

The chain joins TRBV29-1 to TRBJ1-1; D remains unclear. Trimming took off 4 bases at V and 6 bases at J, with 12 bases between the two ends. The germline gives CDR1 SQVTM, CDR2 ANQGSEA. CDR3 size: 12 residues. CDR3 coding DNA: TGCAGCGTTGTTGGTCATGGCCCTGAAGCTTTCTTT. This sequence encodes CSVVGHGPEAFF. The whole variable domain, remainder taken from reference TRBV29-1 and TRBJ1-1, is SAVISQKPSRDICQRGTSLTIQCQVDSQVTMMFWYRQQPGQSLTLIATANQGSEATYESGFVIDKFPISRPNLTFSTLTVSNMSPEDSSIYLCSVVGHGPEAFFGQGTRLTVV.

The J gene is TRBJ1-2, the V gene TRBV18; tentative D call: TRBD1 (6 bases). Trimming pared 4 bases from V and 5 bases from J, leaving 8 bases between. The CDR3 contains 12 residues. Germline V CDR1 and CDR2: KGHSH, LQKENI. In DNA form, the CDR3 reads TGTGCCAGCTCACTACAGGGATATGGCTACACCTTC. It specifies CASSLQGYGYTF.

The V and J genes are TRBV27 and TRBJ1-2, with D maybe TRBD1 (6 bases). The CDR3 is 15 residues long. Germline CDR1 and CDR2: MNHEY and SMNVEV (reference sequence). V was trimmed by 2 bases and J by 4 bases, leaving 14 bases between them. CDR3: CASSLKHRVGYGYTF. The DNA of the CDR3 is TGTGCCAGCAGTTTAAAGCACAGGGTTGGCTATGGCTACACCTTC.

Here the CDR3 DNA reads TGTGCCAGCAGCTTGGGGTTTGGCGGGGGCTACACCTTC. It yields the protein CASSLGFGGGYTF. This sequence joins TRBV5-8 and TRBJ1-2; D remains ambiguous. Trimming shortened V by 0 bases and J by 8 bases, and 11 bases separated the two germline ends. Looked up from germline, CDR1 is SGHTS and CDR2 is YDEGEE. This CDR3 has 13 amino acids. The full variable domain, completed using reference TRBV5-8 and TRBJ1-2, is EAGVTQSPTHLIKTRGQQATLRCSPISGHTSVYWYQQALGLGLQFLLWYDEGEERNRGNFPPRFSGRQFPNYSSELNVNALELEDSALYLCASSLGFGGGYTFGSGTRLTVV.

The chain couples TRBV15 to TRBJ2-7; D possibly corresponds to TRBD1 (5 bases). The CDR3 is made up of 15 amino acids. Germline V lookup: CDR1 LNHNV, CDR2 YYDKDF (reference sequence). Trimming removed 3 bases from V and 0 bases from J, with 12 bases in between. The CDR3 bases are TGTGCCACCAGCAGGGGTGACAGTAACTCCTACGAGCAGTACTTC. Protein product: CATSRGDSNSYEQYF.

V gene TRBV6-5 combines with J gene TRBJ1-4; D gene uncertain. Germline CDR1 is MNHEY and CDR2 is SVGAGI. Between the trimmed V and J ends, which lost 2 bases and 7 bases, there was a span of 11 bases. This CDR3 has 14 residues. The CDR3 loop reads CASSYVSGGEKLFF. The CDR3 region has the DNA TGTGCCAGCAGTTACGTGTCCGGTGGTGAAAAACTGTTTTTT.

V and J are TRBV4-1 and TRBJ1-1; perhaps TRBD1 as D (5 bases). Germline CDR1 MGHRA, CDR2 YSYEKL. The CDR3 has 17 residues. V was shortened by 5 bases and J by 2 bases, with 21 bases between the two germline ends. The CDR3 loop reads CASSYLYTGLANTEAFF. CDR3 coding DNA: TGCGCCAGCAGCTATCTATATACGGGACTTGCTAACACTGAAGCTTTCTTT.

The CDR3 region has the DNA TGTGCCAGCAGCGCCGGACTAGCGGGAGTGGGGAGCTCCTACGAGCAGTACTTC. It yields the protein CASSAGLAGVGSSYEQYF. The chain uses TRBV7-8 and TRBJ2-7; 13 bases fit TRBD2. The trim removed 5 bases at V and 0 bases at J, leaving 10 bases unmatched. Germline CDR1 and CDR2: SGHVS and FQNEAQ. This CDR3 has 18 amino acids. The variable domain in full, completed from reference TRBV7-8 and TRBJ2-7, reads GAGVSQSPRYKVAKRGQDVALRCDPISGHVSLFWYQQALGQGPEFLTYFQNEAQLDKSGLPSDRFFAERPEGSVSTLKIQRTQQEDSAVYLCASSAGLAGVGSSYEQYFGPGTRLTVT.